The 24 T cell receptor beta chains presented below share a single source sample, sequenced in a study of T cell responses to AZD1222 COVID-19 vaccine. TCRdb's copy holds only in-frame clones and misses some; the assay was immunoSEQ multiplex PCR. Here the sample spans 150,000 to 200,000 clones, about nine tenths being singletons. The starting material was peripheral blood, obtained on day 0 of AZD1222 vaccination. The receptors here all came from an adult in good health.

This clone was recorded once. The chain carries TRBV7-6 and TRBJ1-1; 7 bases are shared with TRBD1. Germline-derived CDR1 and CDR2 are SGHVS and FNYEAQ. This CDR3 contains 13 residues. The J segment lost 5 bases and the V segment lost 5 bases, leaving 5 bases of the junction unmatched. The CDR3, as DNA: TGTGCCAGCAGCCCCAAGACAGGGACTGAAGCTTTCTTT. This sequence encodes CASSPKTGTEAFF.

V usage is TRBV27 and J usage is TRBJ1-5; TRBD1 matches 7 bases. Looked up from germline, CDR1 is MNHEY and CDR2 is SMNVEV (reference sequence). V lost 5 bases and J lost 3; bases outside the gene matches: 7. This CDR3 contains 15 residues. The CDR3 sequence: CASSTTGQTNQPQHF. CDR3 bases: TGTGCCAGCAGTACGACGGGACAGACCAATCAGCCCCAGCATTTT.

The chain couples TRBV29-1 to TRBJ2-3, with a weak D call TRBD1 (5 bases). Trimming cost V 4 bases and J 0 bases, with 8 bases left between them. The CDR3 covers 13 residues. Germline CDR1 and CDR2: SQVTM and ANQGSEA. This CDR3 reads CSVAQGSTDTQYF. The CDR3 DNA reads TGCAGCGTTGCGCAGGGAAGCACAGATACGCAGTATTTT.

The V and J genes are TRBV6-5 and TRBJ2-5; 8 bases agree with TRBD2. J lost 5 bases, V lost 5 bases, and 10 bases had no gene match. The CDR3 contains 15 residues. CDR1 and CDR2 (germline): MNHEY, SVGAGI. The CDR3 sequence is CASSPQSTSAETQYF. The CDR3 region has the DNA TGTGCCAGCAGTCCCCAATCGACTAGCGCCGAGACCCAGTACTTC.

The V gene is TRBV9, the J gene TRBJ2-7; the D is unclear. The germline V gene encodes CDR1 SGDLS and CDR2 YYNGEE. The V end lost 1 base, the J end lost 2 bases, and 10 bases lay between the germline ends. This CDR3 comprises 14 residues. For the CDR3, the DNA is TGTGCCAGCAGCGTATCGTGGTCAGCCTACGAGCAGTACTTC. It encodes CASSVSWSAYEQYF. Based on the CDR3 plus reference TRBV9 and TRBJ2-7, the full variable domain is DSGVTQTPKHLITATGQRVTLRCSPRSGDLSVYWYQQSLDQGLQFLIQYYNGEERAKGNILERFSAQQFPDLHSELNLSSLELGDSALYFCASSVSWSAYEQYFGPGTRLTVT.

The CDR3: CASSPLGAGELFF. In nucleotides, the CDR3 is TGCGCCAGCAGCCCCCTCGGCGCCGGGGAGCTGTTTTTT. This chain connects TRBV4-1 to TRBJ2-2; D uncertain. V lost 4 bases, J lost 6 bases, and 9 bases lay in between. This CDR3 is 13 amino acids long. Germline V lookup: CDR1 MGHRA, CDR2 YSYEKL.

V is TRBV5-5 and J is TRBJ2-1, with D hard to call. CDR1 is SGHKS and CDR2 is YYEKEE in the germline V gene (reference sequence). The V end lost 3 bases, the J end lost 6 bases, and 16 bases lay between the germline ends. The CDR3 loop spans 15 amino acids. The CDR3 bases are TGTGCCAGCAGCTCCAGCGTTAACAAGGGCAATGAGCAGTTCTTC. Protein sequence: CASSSSVNKGNEQFF.

This chain links TRBV19 with TRBJ1-4; D is perhaps TRBD1 (5 bases). Trimming left V 5 bases short and J 5 bases short, with 9 bases between. CDR3 size: 13 residues. Germline assignment: CDR1 LNHDA and CDR2 SQIVND (reference sequence). CDR3 in amino acids: CASSWGGNEKLFF. The CDR3 DNA sequence: TGTGCCAGTAGTTGGGGGGGGAATGAAAAACTGTTTTTT. Full variable domain (rest looked up from reference TRBV19 and TRBJ1-4): DGGITQSPKYLFRKEGQNVTLSCEQNLNHDAMYWYRQDPGQGLRLIYYSQIVNDFQKGDIAEGYSVSREKKESFPLTVTSAQKNPTAFYLCASSWGGNEKLFFGSGTQLSVL.

The chain carries TRBV7-2 and TRBJ1-5; TRBD1 matches 8 bases. The trim removed 5 bases at V and 2 bases at J, leaving 2 bases unmatched. Germline V gene lookup returns CDR1 SGHTA and CDR2 FQGNSA. This CDR3 has 14 residues. Here the CDR3 DNA reads TGTGCCAGCAGCGCGACAGGGGGCAATCAGCCCCAGCATTTT. As protein: CASSATGGNQPQHF. Full variable domain (missing parts from reference TRBV7-2 and TRBJ1-5): GAGVSQSPSNKVTEKGKDVELRCDPISGHTALYWYRQSLGQGLEFLIYFQGNSAPDKSGLPSDRFSAERTGGSVSTLTIQRTQQEDSAVYLCASSATGGNQPQHFGDGTRLSIL.

This chain uses TRBV7-8 with TRBJ1-1, with 7 bases aligning to TRBD1. Germline V gene lookup returns CDR1 SGHVS and CDR2 FQNEAQ. This CDR3 is built from 15 residues. Trimming took 6 bases from V and 0 from J; bases not matched to a gene: 7. This chain's CDR3 is CASSPDRVMNTEAFF. In DNA form, the CDR3 reads TGTGCCAGCAGTCCCGACAGGGTCATGAACACTGAAGCTTTCTTT.

The chain links TRBV5-6 to TRBJ1-4; 7 bases map to TRBD1. After removal of 4 bases from V and 0 bases from J, the junction contained 9 bases not matched to a gene. The CDR3 has 17 residues. Looked up from germline, CDR1 is SGHDT and CDR2 is YYEEEE. CDR3 DNA sequence: TGTGCCAGCAGCAGACGTTTAGACAGGGCAACTAATGAAAAACTGTTTTTT. Amino acid sequence: CASSRRLDRATNEKLFF.

To note about this clone: Other DNA sequences in the sample encode the same CDR3. The V gene is TRBV6-5, the J gene TRBJ1-2; TRBD1 might be the D (5 bases). Germline V gives CDR1 MNHEY, CDR2 SVGAGI. The CDR3 is 12 residues long. Trimming cost V 2 bases and J 5 bases, with 6 bases left between them. The CDR3 nucleotides are TGTGCCAGCAGTTACGGGGGTTATGGCTACACCTTC. Amino acid sequence: CASSYGGYGYTF.

The chain links TRBV14 to TRBJ2-4, with unresolved D. Germline-derived CDR1 and CDR2 are SGHDN and FVKESK. V shed 0 bases and J shed 10 bases, with 10 bases lying between them. The CDR3 sequence is 13 residues long. Written as DNA, the CDR3 is TGTGCCAGCAGCCAAGACTTCCCTGCTATTCAGTACTTC. Translation gives CASSQDFPAIQYF.

The chain carries TRBV30 and TRBJ1-5; 9 nucleotides line up with TRBD1. In germline, CDR1 is GTSNPN, CDR2 SVGIG (reference sequence). Trimming cost V 5 bases and J 5 bases; bases outside gene matches: 4. The CDR3 length is 13 residues. CDR3 in DNA: TGTGCCTGGGGGGACAGGGCCGATCAGCCCCAGCATTTT. It yields the protein CAWGDRADQPQHF.

The chain joins TRBV2 to TRBJ1-2; no reliable D call. Germline V gives CDR1 SNHLY, CDR2 FYNNEI. This CDR3 is built from 14 residues. V was trimmed by 6 bases and J by 2 bases, leaving 13 bases between them. Written as DNA, the CDR3 is TGTGCCAGCAGGGACGGACCGCCGAACTATGGCTACACCTTC. This codes for CASRDGPPNYGYTF.

This clone has only one observation. The chain recombines TRBV5-1 with TRBJ2-5, with 8 bases matching TRBD1. CDR3 length: 16 residues. V lost 0 bases, J lost 4 bases, and 8 bases stayed unmatched. The germline CDR1 and CDR2 sequences are SGHRS and YFSETQ. In DNA, the CDR3 is TGCGCCAGCAGCTTGGCTGGACAGGGTGGCTCAGAGACCCAGTACTTC. Amino acids: CASSLAGQGGSETQYF.

The J gene is TRBJ1-2, the V gene TRBV11-2; D uncertain. This CDR3 contains 13 residues. Germline CDR1 and CDR2: SGHAT and FQNNGV. V was trimmed by 6 bases and J by 0 bases, leaving 8 bases between them. The CDR3 reads CASSSSPNYGYTF. The DNA of the CDR3 is TGTGCCAGCAGTTCGTCCCCTAACTATGGCTACACCTTC.

J is TRBJ2-5 and V is TRBV6-5, with TRBD1 matching 10 bases. CDR1 MNHEY and CDR2 SVGAGI come from the germline V gene. The V and J ends lost 8 bases and 3 bases, in that order; junction bases with no gene match: 6. This CDR3 spans 14 amino acids. CDR3 sequence (DNA): TGTGCCAGCGTATCCGGGACAGGGGAAGAGACCCAGTACTTC. Its protein product is CASVSGTGEETQYF.

The chain employs TRBV19 and TRBJ1-1; 8 bases agree with TRBD1. The CDR3 consists of 16 residues. Germline assignment: CDR1 LNHDA and CDR2 SQIVND (reference sequence). The junction had 8 bases not matched to a gene; V was cut back by 4 bases and J by 1 base. In nucleotides, the CDR3 is TGTGCCAGTAGTAATTCAGGGGGCAGTCGGAACACTGAAGCTTTCTTT. Its protein product is CASSNSGGSRNTEAFF.

This chain connects TRBV11-1 to TRBJ2-3, with TRBD2 identical over 7 bases. The germline CDR1 and CDR2 sequences are SGHAT and FQDESV (reference sequence). The length of the CDR3 is 14 residues. J was trimmed by 8 bases and V by 5 bases; bases with no gene match: 10. DNA of the CDR3: TGTGCCAGCAGCCTCGGACTAGACAGAGTTACGCAGTATTTT. This encodes CASSLGLDRVTQYF.

The V and J genes are TRBV9 and TRBJ2-1; TRBD1 matches at 8 bases. Per germline, CDR1 SGDLS and CDR2 YYNGEE. The V gene end was trimmed by 1 base and the J gene end by 9 bases; junction bases not matched to a gene: 3. The CDR3 length is 13 residues. The CDR3 protein is CASSVQGASEQFF. The CDR3 coding sequence is TGTGCCAGCAGCGTACAGGGGGCGAGTGAGCAGTTCTTC.

The CDR3 is CASSERMAYEQYF. Here the CDR3 DNA reads TGTGCCAGCAGTGAACGGATGGCCTACGAGCAGTACTTC. This rearrangement joins TRBV6-1 to TRBJ2-7, with unresolved D. Germline V gene sequence: CDR1 MNHNS, CDR2 SASEGT. Trimming cost V 2 bases and J 2 bases, with 7 bases left between them. The CDR3 covers 13 residues.

This clone was seen just once. This chain connects TRBV11-1 to TRBJ1-1, with a possible D match to TRBD1 (5 bases). The ends were cut back, 4 bases at V and 5 bases at J, with 20 bases in the middle. Germline lookup yields CDR1 SGHAT and CDR2 FQDESV (reference sequence). The CDR3 runs to 16 residues. CDR3 amino acids: CASSSRQTGRWTEAFF. CDR3 DNA: TGTGCCAGCAGCTCCAGACAGACCGGAAGATGGACTGAAGCTTTCTTT.

This chain joins TRBV7-2 and TRBJ2-6; D remains ambiguous. The V gene lost 5 bases and the J gene lost 4 bases, with 18 bases spanning the gap. Germline CDR1 is SGHTA and CDR2 is FQGNSA. This CDR3 region has 17 residues. The CDR3 bases are TGTGCCAGCAGCCTGATGGGATCTGCGGCAGGGGCCAACGTCCTGACTTTC. This encodes CASSLMGSAAGANVLTF.